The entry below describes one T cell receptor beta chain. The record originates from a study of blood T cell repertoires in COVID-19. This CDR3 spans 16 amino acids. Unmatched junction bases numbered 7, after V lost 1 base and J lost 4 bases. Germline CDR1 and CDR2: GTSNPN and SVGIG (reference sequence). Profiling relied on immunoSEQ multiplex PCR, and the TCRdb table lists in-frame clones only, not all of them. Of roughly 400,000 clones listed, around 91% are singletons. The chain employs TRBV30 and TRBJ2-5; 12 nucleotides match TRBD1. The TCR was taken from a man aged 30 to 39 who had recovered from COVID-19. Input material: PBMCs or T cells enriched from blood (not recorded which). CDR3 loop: CAWSAGGQGARETQYF. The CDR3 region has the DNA TGTGCCTGGAGTGCGGGGGGACAGGGGGCACGAGAGACCCAGTACTTC.